The TCR beta chain described here comes from a study of cytomegalovirus exposure and HLA in healthy donors. This PCR relied on a set of 60 Vbeta primers and 13 Jbeta primers. The protocol was immunoSEQ multiplex PCR, while the TCRdb copy is restricted to in-frame clones and leaves out a portion. The data hold 100,000 to 150,000 clones, with over 65% observed a single time. Sequenced sample: PBMCs. The receptor comes from a man aged 30 to 45 in good health and CMV-seropositive.

In DNA form, the CDR3 reads TGTGCCAGCAGCGAGGGGACTAGCGGGAGGGCCGAGAACGAGCAGTACTTC. Its translation: CASSEGTSGRAENEQYF. The chain couples TRBV9 to TRBJ2-7; 16 bases align to TRBD2. Losses at the gene ends were 3 bases for V and 5 bases for J; bases not matched to a gene: 8. Per the germline V gene, CDR1 is SGDLS and CDR2 is YYNGEE. The length of the CDR3 is 17 residues.